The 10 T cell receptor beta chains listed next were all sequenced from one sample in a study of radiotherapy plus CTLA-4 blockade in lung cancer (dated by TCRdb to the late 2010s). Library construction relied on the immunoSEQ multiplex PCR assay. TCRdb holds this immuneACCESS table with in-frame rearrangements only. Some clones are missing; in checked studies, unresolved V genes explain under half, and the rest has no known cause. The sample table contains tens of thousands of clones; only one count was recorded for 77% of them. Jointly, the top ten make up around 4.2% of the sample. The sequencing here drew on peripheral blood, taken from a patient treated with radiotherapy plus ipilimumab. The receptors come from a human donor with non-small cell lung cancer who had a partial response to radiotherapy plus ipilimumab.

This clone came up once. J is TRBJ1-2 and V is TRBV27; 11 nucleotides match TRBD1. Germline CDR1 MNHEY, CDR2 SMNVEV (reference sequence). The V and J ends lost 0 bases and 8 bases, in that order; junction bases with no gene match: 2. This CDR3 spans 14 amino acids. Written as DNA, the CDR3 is TGTGCCAGCAGTTTATCCGGGACAGGGGGGGGCTACACCTTC. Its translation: CASSLSGTGGGYTF.

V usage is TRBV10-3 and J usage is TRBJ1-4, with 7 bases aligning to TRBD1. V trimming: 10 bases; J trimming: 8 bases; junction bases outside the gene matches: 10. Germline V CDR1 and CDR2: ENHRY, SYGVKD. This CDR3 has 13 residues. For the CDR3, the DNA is TGTGCCACCTGGGCCCAGGGGGAGGAAAAACTGTTTTTT. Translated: CATWAQGEEKLFF.

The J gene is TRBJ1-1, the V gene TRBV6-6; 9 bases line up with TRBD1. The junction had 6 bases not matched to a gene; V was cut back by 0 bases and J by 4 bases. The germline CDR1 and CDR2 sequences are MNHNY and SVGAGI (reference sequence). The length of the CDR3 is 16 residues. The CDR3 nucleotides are TGTGCCAGCAGTTACTCTGGGACAGGGTCCCGCACTGAAGCTTTCTTT. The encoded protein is CASSYSGTGSRTEAFF.

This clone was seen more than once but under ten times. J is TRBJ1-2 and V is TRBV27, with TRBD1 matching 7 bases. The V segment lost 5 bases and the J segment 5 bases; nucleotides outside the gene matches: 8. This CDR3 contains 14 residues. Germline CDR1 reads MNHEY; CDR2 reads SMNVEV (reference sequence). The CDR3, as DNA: TGTGCCAGCAGTCGACAGGGTGTAGGTTATGGCTACACCTTC. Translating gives CASSRQGVGYGYTF.

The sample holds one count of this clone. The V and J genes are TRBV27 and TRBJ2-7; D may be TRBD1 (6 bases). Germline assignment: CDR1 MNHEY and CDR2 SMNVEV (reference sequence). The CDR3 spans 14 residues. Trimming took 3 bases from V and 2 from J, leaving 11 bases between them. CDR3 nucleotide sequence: TGTGCCAGCAGTTTCCTTACAGGGACCTACGAGCAGTACTTC. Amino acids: CASSFLTGTYEQYF.

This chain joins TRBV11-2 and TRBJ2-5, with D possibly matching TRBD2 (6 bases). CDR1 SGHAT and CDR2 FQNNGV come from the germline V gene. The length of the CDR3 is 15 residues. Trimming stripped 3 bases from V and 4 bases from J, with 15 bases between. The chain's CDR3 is CASSFGTLIAETQYF. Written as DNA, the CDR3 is TGTGCCAGCAGCTTCGGGACTCTGATTGCAGAGACCCAGTACTTC.

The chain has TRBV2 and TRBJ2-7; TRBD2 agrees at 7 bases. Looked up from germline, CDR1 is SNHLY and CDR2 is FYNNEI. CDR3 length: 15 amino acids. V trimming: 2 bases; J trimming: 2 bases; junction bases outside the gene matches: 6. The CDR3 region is CASSERRGVTYEQYF. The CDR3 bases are TGTGCCAGCAGTGAACGTCGGGGGGTGACCTACGAGCAGTACTTC.

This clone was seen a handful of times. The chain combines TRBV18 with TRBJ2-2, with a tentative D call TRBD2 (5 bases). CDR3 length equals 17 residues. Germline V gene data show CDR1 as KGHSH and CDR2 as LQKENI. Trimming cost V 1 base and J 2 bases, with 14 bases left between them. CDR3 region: CASSPLMSGYNTGELFF. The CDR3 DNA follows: TGTGCCAGCTCACCACTTATGAGCGGATATAACACCGGGGAGCTGTTTTTT.

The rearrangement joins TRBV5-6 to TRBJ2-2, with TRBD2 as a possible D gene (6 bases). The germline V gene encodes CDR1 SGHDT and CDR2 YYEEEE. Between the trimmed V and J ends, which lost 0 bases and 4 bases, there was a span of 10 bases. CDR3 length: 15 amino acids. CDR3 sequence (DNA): TGTGCCAGCAGCTTGGGGGGGAGGCGCACCGGGGAGCTGTTTTTT. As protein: CASSLGGRRTGELFF.

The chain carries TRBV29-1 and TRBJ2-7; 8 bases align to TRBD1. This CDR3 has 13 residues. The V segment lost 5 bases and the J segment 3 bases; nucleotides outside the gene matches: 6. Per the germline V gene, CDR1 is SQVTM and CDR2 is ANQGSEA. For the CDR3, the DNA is TGCAGCGTTAAAGGACAGGGAAACTACGAGCAGTACTTC. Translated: CSVKGQGNYEQYF.